This T cell receptor beta chain originates from a study of T cell repertoires in cytomegalovirus infection. A single record per CDR3 protein comes from TCRdb applying MiXCR to the reads. The repertoire includes hundreds of thousands of distinct CDR3 sequences, approximately 24% of them detected once, and around 8% sits in the top ten. The sample holds a few counts of this clonotype. CDR1 and CDR2 (germline): DFQATT, SNEGSKA (reference sequence). V gave up 5 bases and J gave up 0 bases, with 21 bases separating them. This CDR3 spans 17 amino acids. V is TRBV20-1 and J is TRBJ2-3; D unclear. The sample taken for sequencing was CD8+ T cells from PBMCs. This sequence was found in a human donor in good health (CMV status not recorded). Some clones in this sample may be carry-over from other donors' samples. The CDR3 region is CSALRPLIASSTDTQYF. CDR3 in DNA: TGCAGTGCTCTGCGCCCCTTAATTGCGTCTAGCACAGATACGCAGTATTTT.